The 15 T cell receptor beta chains listed next were all sequenced from one sample in a study of high-grade serous ovarian cancer treatment subgroups. The protocol was immunoSEQ multiplex PCR, while the TCRdb copy is restricted to in-frame clones and leaves out a portion. Of over 5,000 clones detected, about 85% appear once; the ten largest clones hold less than 7.5%. Tumor tissue was taken before any definitive surgery or chemotherapy was given. The sequenced material came from tumor tissue. These receptors all come from a human donor with high-grade serous ovarian cancer.

The CDR3 DNA reads TGTGCCAGCAGTAACGATCCGGGAGTCTCAGGAGGCTACACCTTC. Residues: CASSNDPGVSGGYTF. This chain uses TRBV7-9 with TRBJ1-2, with D hard to call. The V end lost 6 bases, the J end lost 8 bases, and 22 bases lay between the germline ends. Germline CDR1 reads SEHNR; CDR2 reads FQNEAQ (reference sequence). CDR3 length: 15 amino acids.

The J gene is TRBJ2-5, the V gene TRBV6-6, with 8 bases aligning to TRBD2. The V segment lost 3 bases and the J segment 4 bases; nucleotides outside the gene matches: 7. This CDR3 spans 15 amino acids. CDR1 and CDR2 (germline): MNHNY, SVGAGI (reference sequence). This chain's CDR3 is CASSYDRGGVETQYF. The CDR3 DNA reads as TGTGCCAGCAGTTATGACCGGGGGGGGGTAGAGACCCAGTACTTC.

CDR3 sequence reads: CAWSSQGNSPLHF. The CDR3 DNA reads as TGTGCCTGGAGTAGTCAGGGTAATTCACCCCTCCACTTT. The chain joins TRBV30 to TRBJ1-6; a possible D gene is TRBD1 (5 bases). The CDR3 spans 13 residues. The V end lost 2 bases, the J end lost 6 bases, and 8 bases lay between the germline ends. Germline V CDR1 and CDR2: GTSNPN, SVGIG (reference sequence).

By frequency in the sample, this clone is medium-sized. The V call is TRBV7-9, the J call TRBJ1-4; no firm D call. V was cut by 3 bases and J by 3 bases, with 8 bases left in between. Germline V lookup: CDR1 SEHNR, CDR2 FQNEAQ (reference sequence). The CDR3 runs 14 residues. CDR3 sequence (DNA): TGTGCCAGCAGCTTGTTACAGTCTAATGAAAAACTGTTTTTT. It specifies CASSLLQSNEKLFF. The full variable domain, rest sourced from reference TRBV7-9 and TRBJ1-4, is DTGVSQNPRHKITKRGQNVTFRCDPISEHNRLYWYRQTLGQGPEFLTYFQNEAQLEKSRLLSDRFSAERPKGSFSTLEIQRTEQGDSAMYLCASSLLQSNEKLFFGSGTQLSVL.

The V call is TRBV6-5, the J call TRBJ2-7, with 9 bases identical to TRBD1. From germline, CDR1 is MNHEY and CDR2 SVGAGI. There are 14 residues in the CDR3. V was clipped by 8 bases and J by 3 bases; unmatched bases: 8. This chain's CDR3 is CASGFRDRVYEQYF. CDR3 nucleotide sequence: TGTGCCAGCGGATTCCGGGACAGGGTCTACGAGCAGTACTTC.

This clone was observed a few times. The chain recombines TRBV5-1 with TRBJ1-2; 7 bases match TRBD1. V dropped 4 bases and J dropped 4; count of bases not matched to a gene: 1. The CDR3 runs 12 residues. Germline CDR1 SGHRS, CDR2 YFSETQ. The CDR3 region is CASSEGAYGYTF. CDR3 DNA: TGCGCCAGCAGCGAGGGGGCCTATGGCTACACCTTC.

V gene TRBV2 combines with J gene TRBJ2-1; D may be TRBD1 (5 bases). This CDR3 spans 15 amino acids. Trimming pared 3 bases from V and 3 bases from J, leaving 12 bases between. Germline values: CDR1 SNHLY, CDR2 FYNNEI. The CDR3 loop is CASSDTVGDYNEQFF. The CDR3 coding sequence is TGTGCCAGCAGTGACACAGTAGGGGACTACAATGAGCAGTTCTTC.

This clone was observed a single time. V gene TRBV11-3 combines with J gene TRBJ2-1; 10 bases are a match to TRBD1. The CDR3 has 15 amino acids. Germline assignment: CDR1 SGHNT and CDR2 YENEEA. V was pared by 4 bases and J by 5 bases, with 5 bases of the junction left unmatched. The CDR3 loop is CASSSRDRGNNEQFF. CDR3 DNA: TGTGCCAGCAGCTCCCGGGACAGGGGAAACAATGAGCAGTTCTTC.

V usage is TRBV6-1 and J usage is TRBJ2-7; maybe TRBD1 (6 bases). Trimming pared 7 bases from V and 3 bases from J, leaving 16 bases between. Germline V CDR1 and CDR2: MNHNS, SASEGT. This CDR3 is built from 14 residues. CDR3 coding DNA: TGTGCCAGCAATACCAGGGGCAAGAACTACGAGCAGTACTTC. Translated, it gives CASNTRGKNYEQYF.

The chain carries TRBV15 and TRBJ2-1, with 10 positions matching TRBD2. After removal of 3 bases from V and 0 bases from J, the junction contained 5 bases not matched to a gene. The germline V gene encodes CDR1 LNHNV and CDR2 YYDKDF (reference sequence). This CDR3 comprises 17 residues. Here the CDR3 DNA reads TGTGCCACCAGCAGGGGTAGCGGGGGGCTCTCCTACAATGAGCAGTTCTTC. This codes for CATSRGSGGLSYNEQFF.

The DNA of the CDR3 is TGCGCCAGCAGTAGGACAGCTAGCACAGATACGCAGTATTTT. It codes for CASSRTASTDTQYF. The chain has TRBV10-1 and TRBJ2-3, with D perhaps matching TRBD1 (6 bases). V shed 5 bases and J shed 0 bases, with 9 bases lying between them. Germline CDR1 and CDR2: WNHNN and SYGVQD (reference sequence). This CDR3 contains 14 residues.

This clone was seen a handful of times. This chain links TRBV6-1 with TRBJ1-5; weak D call: TRBD1 (6 bases). The CDR3 has 12 amino acids. Looked up from germline, CDR1 is MNHNS and CDR2 is SASEGT. Between the trimmed V and J ends, which lost 11 bases and 6 bases, there was a span of 14 bases. CDR3 loop: CAGQTGFQPQHF. The CDR3 DNA sequence: TGTGCCGGCCAAACAGGGTTTCAGCCCCAGCATTTT.

This rearrangement joins TRBV20-1 to TRBJ1-1, with unresolved D. Germline CDR1 DFQATT, CDR2 SNEGSKA (reference sequence). The CDR3 loop spans 8 amino acids. V was trimmed by 5 bases and J by 9 bases, leaving 4 bases between them. The CDR3 spells CSAYQAFF. Here the CDR3 DNA reads TGCAGTGCTTACCAAGCTTTCTTT.

This rearrangement joins TRBV4-2 to TRBJ2-5, with 9 bases fitting TRBD2. The CDR3 is 15 amino acids. Germline assignment: CDR1 LGHNA and CDR2 YNFKEQ. V lost 0 bases, J lost 1 base, and 0 bases stayed unmatched. The CDR3 sequence: CASSQERGGQETQYF. The CDR3 nucleotides are TGTGCCAGCAGCCAAGAGCGGGGGGGCCAAGAGACCCAGTACTTC.

The V and J genes are TRBV6-1 and TRBJ2-5; 9 bases align to TRBD2. V lost 5 bases to trimming and J lost 5 bases; unmatched junction nucleotides: 6. The CDR3 is 14 amino acids. Germline values: CDR1 MNHNS, CDR2 SASEGT. CDR3 loop: CASSQRGVGETQYF. In nucleotides, the CDR3 is TGTGCCAGCAGTCAGCGGGGGGTCGGGGAGACCCAGTACTTC.